Here is one T cell receptor (beta chain) with its context. No antigen is known for it. The data originate from a study of T cell responses to AZD1222 COVID-19 vaccine. Study-wide results and caveats: Only after the peak T cell response were repertoires sampled. Across spike, vaccine-associated CD4 TCRs were found, dominant at 160-218 and 743-854. The study reported that nearly half of spike-specific TCRs target unmutated variant regions.

V was shortened by 2 bases and J by 2 bases, with 12 bases between the two germline ends. The CDR3 is made up of 15 amino acids. The germline CDR1 and CDR2 sequences are LNHNV and YYDKDF (reference sequence). Profiled with immunoSEQ multiplex PCR; TCRdb holds only in-frame clones, not every one. Among around 150,000 clones, 75% to 95% were seen once, and the ten largest hold about 3%. The sequencing here drew on peripheral blood, taken on day 0 of AZD1222 vaccination. The TCR was taken from an adult in good health. The genes are TRBV15 and TRBJ1-1; D possibly corresponds to TRBD1 (5 bases). The DNA for the CDR3 is TGTGCCACCAGCAGACCGGTGGGGGTTAACACTGAAGCTTTCTTT. It encodes CATSRPVGVNTEAFF.